The next 29 T cell receptor beta chains were all read from a single sample in a study of identical twins (dated by TCRdb to 2016 to 2017). The library was produced with 5' RACE. The instrument given in TCRdb is Illumina HiSeq 2000. TCRdb took the public reads, trimmed them with fastp at Q25, ran MiXCR for clone calling and kept in-frame beta chains. Each entry is one CDR3 protein sequence, shown with its most common DNA and genes. Here the sample has about 520,000 distinct CDR3 sequences; 20% to 25% occur a single time. Together, the top ten hold roughly 0.9% of the sample. A further study also used this sample, focusing on T cells expressing NK-cell markers.

The sequenced sample consisted of CD4+ T cells sorted from blood. The receptor set was obtained from a woman under 30 in good health.

There are a few counts of this clonotype. The rearrangement joins TRBV5-1 to TRBJ2-3, with D perhaps being TRBD1 or TRBD2 (5 bases each). The V end lost 2 bases, the J end lost 1 base, and 14 bases lay between the germline ends. Germline CDR1 and CDR2: SGHRS and YFSETQ. CDR3 length: 16 amino acids. CDR3 sequence: CASSFVVGPRTDTQYF. DNA of the CDR3: TGCGCCAGCAGCTTTGTGGTGGGACCCCGCACAGATACGCAGTATTTT.

The rearrangement joins TRBV19 to TRBJ2-3; no clear D. The CDR3 has 12 residues. The germline V and J ends were trimmed by 4 bases and 10 bases, with 12 bases remaining between them. Germline V gene sequence: CDR1 LNHDA, CDR2 SQIVND (reference sequence). The CDR3 DNA is TGTGCCAGTAGTACGGACCTTTGGGCGCAGTATTTT. It translates to CASSTDLWAQYF.

The rearrangement links TRBV2 to TRBJ2-1; tentatively, D is TRBD2 (5 bases). CDR3 length equals 14 residues. The V gene's germline CDR1 is SNHLY and CDR2 FYNNEI. V shed 8 bases and J shed 2 bases, with 13 bases lying between them. CDR3: CASESGTPYNEQFF. Here the CDR3 DNA reads TGTGCCAGCGAGAGCGGAACCCCCTACAATGAGCAGTTCTTC.

The chain links TRBV6-2 or TRBV6-3 to TRBJ2-1; perhaps TRBD1 as D (6 bases). This CDR3 region has 15 residues. The V gene's germline CDR1 is MNHEY and CDR2 SVGEGT. V was trimmed by 5 bases and J by 0 bases, leaving 11 bases between them. The CDR3 sequence: CASSKTGSSYNEQFF. CDR3 nucleotides: TGTGCCAGCAGTAAAACAGGGAGCTCCTACAATGAGCAGTTCTTC.

This clonotype was counted between two and nine times. V gene TRBV7-9 combines with J gene TRBJ1-1; no definite D call. The CDR3 runs 14 residues. The V and J ends lost 6 bases and 3 bases respectively, with 14 bases between them. Germline assignment: CDR1 SEHNR and CDR2 FQNEAQ (reference sequence). The chain's CDR3 is CASSHGYEDTEAFF. The CDR3 DNA reads TGTGCCAGCAGTCATGGGTATGAGGACACTGAAGCTTTCTTT.

The sample holds a few counts of this clonotype. The chain recombines TRBV4-3 with TRBJ2-2, with 8 bases aligning to TRBD1. After removal of 5 bases from V and 4 bases from J, the junction contained 12 bases not matched to a gene. The CDR3 consists of 17 residues. Germline CDR1 is LGHNA and CDR2 is YSLEER. CDR3 sequence (DNA): TGCGCCAGCAGCACGACAGGGGCTCAAATGGGCACCGGGGAGCTGTTTTTT. Residues: CASSTTGAQMGTGELFF.

This chain uses TRBV7-2 with TRBJ2-1; TRBD2 might be the D (5 bases). The CDR3 runs 15 residues. Germline V CDR1 and CDR2: SGHTA, FQGNSA. V gave up 7 bases and J gave up 4 bases, with 17 bases separating them. CDR3 residues: CASTAQNSEYNEQFF. CDR3 coding DNA: TGTGCCAGCACCGCCCAAAATAGCGAATACAATGAGCAGTTCTTC.

The genes are TRBV12-3 or TRBV12-4 and TRBJ2-1, with D possibly called TRBD1 or TRBD2 (5 bases each). The CDR3 contains 14 residues. V lost 6 bases, J lost 9 bases, and 18 bases lay in between. The CDR3 sequence is CASRDTSFQGEQFF. Written as DNA, the CDR3 is TGTGCCAGCAGGGATACTAGTTTCCAGGGTGAGCAGTTCTTC.

A few counts support this clonotype. The J gene is TRBJ2-3, the V gene TRBV30; unclear D gene. The ends were cut back, 1 base at V and 1 base at J, with 6 bases in the middle. Germline V gene sequence: CDR1 GTSNPN, CDR2 SVGIG (reference sequence). The CDR3 spans 13 residues. CDR3 loop: CAWSDGRTDTQYF. DNA for the CDR3: TGTGCCTGGAGTGACGGACGCACAGATACGCAGTATTTT.

In this sample, this clonotype turned up a few times. The chain recombines TRBV5-1 with TRBJ1-5; TRBD1 agrees at 8 bases. Trimming removed 4 bases from V and 7 bases from J; junction bases left unmatched: 4. Per the germline V gene, CDR1 is SGHRS and CDR2 is YFSETQ. The CDR3 totals 13 residues. The CDR3 DNA is TGCGCCAGCAGCAAGACAGGGGCCCAGCCCCAGCATTTT. Its protein is CASSKTGAQPQHF.

The gene calls are TRBV2 and TRBJ2-5; TRBD2 might be the D (5 bases). The CDR3 extends over 12 amino acids. Germline V gene data show CDR1 as SNHLY and CDR2 as FYNNEI. Between the trimmed V and J ends, which lost 8 bases and 5 bases, there was a span of 12 bases. The CDR3 nucleotides are TGTGCCAGCCAGAGAGGCGGGGAGACCCAGTACTTC. This translates into CASQRGGETQYF.

This clonotype was counted at least ten times. DNA of the CDR3: TGTGCCAGCAGTTTGGTGGGAGCTGAAGCTTTCTTT. Protein sequence: CASSLVGAEAFF. The rearrangement links TRBV12-3 or TRBV12-4 to TRBJ1-1; no firm D call. The CDR3 covers 12 residues. Trimming cost V 3 bases and J 6 bases, with 8 bases left between them.

This clonotype turned up a few times. The genes are TRBV19 and TRBJ1-5, with D uncertain. The germline V gene encodes CDR1 LNHDA and CDR2 SQIVND (reference sequence). V dropped 3 bases and J dropped 0 bases, with 18 bases sitting between them. CDR3 size: 18 residues. The CDR3 region has the DNA TGTGCCAGTAGTATGGGAAAGGTATTCGGGTATAGCAATCAGCCCCAGCATTTT. This encodes CASSMGKVFGYSNQPQHF. The full variable domain, in which reference TRBV19 and TRBJ1-5 provide the parts outside the CDR3, is DGGITQSPKYLFRKEGQNVTLSCEQNLNHDAMYWYRQDPGQGLRLIYYSQIVNDFQKGDIAEGYSVSREKKESFPLTVTSAQKNPTAFYLCASSMGKVFGYSNQPQHFGDGTRLSIL.

This clonotype has more than one count but fewer than ten. The genes are TRBV5-1 and TRBJ2-7; TRBD2 is a possible D gene (6 bases). The CDR3 runs to 13 residues. V was shortened by 6 bases and J by 2 bases, with 12 bases between the two germline ends. Germline values: CDR1 SGHRS, CDR2 YFSETQ. The CDR3 here is CASNWDFAYEQYF. CDR3 coding DNA: TGCGCCAGCAACTGGGACTTCGCCTACGAGCAGTACTTC.

This clonotype has more than one count but fewer than ten. The J gene is TRBJ2-1, the V gene TRBV20-1; D gene unclear. The V gene lost 4 bases and the J gene lost 8 bases, with 12 bases spanning the gap. CDR3 length: 12 residues. The germline CDR1 and CDR2 sequences are DFQATT and SNEGSKA (reference sequence). The CDR3, as DNA: TGCAGTGCTACCCAAAAGGGCTATGAGCAGTTCTTC. It yields the protein CSATQKGYEQFF.

This clonotype was detected a few times. The rearrangement joins TRBV6-4 to TRBJ1-5; D possibly corresponds to TRBD1 (6 bases). This CDR3 spans 11 amino acids. CDR1 MRHNA and CDR2 SNTAGT come from the germline V gene. The V and J ends lost 11 bases and 7 bases respectively, with 12 bases between them. Here the CDR3 reads CAARGGQPQHF. As DNA, the CDR3 is TGTGCCGCCCGGGGGGGCCAGCCCCAGCATTTT.

In this sample, this clonotype turned up a few times. The gene calls are TRBV5-1 and TRBJ2-7, with D possibly TRBD1 on 6 matching bases. CDR3 length equals 12 residues. Deletions cut 0 bases from V and 5 bases from J, with 6 bases between. Germline CDR1 is SGHRS and CDR2 is YFSETQ. As DNA, the CDR3 is TGCGCCAGCAGCTTGGGGACAGACGAGCAGTACTTC. Translation gives CASSLGTDEQYF.

The rearrangement links TRBV5-1 to TRBJ2-7; D unresolved. This CDR3 comprises 15 residues. Germline V gene data show CDR1 as SGHRS and CDR2 as YFSETQ. Trimming shortened V by 1 base and J by 5 bases, and 16 bases separated the two germline ends. The CDR3 bases are TGCGCCAGCAGCTTGATACCTGATCTGACTGACGAGCAGTACTTC. Its translation: CASSLIPDLTDEQYF.

This clonotype appeared a few times. This chain links TRBV7-2 with TRBJ2-1; unclear D gene. Germline V lookup: CDR1 SGHTA, CDR2 FQGNSA. The CDR3 is made up of 14 amino acids. The ends were cut back, 5 bases at V and 2 bases at J, with 10 bases in the middle. CDR3 sequence reads: CASSLEPAYNEQFF. The DNA of the CDR3 is TGTGCCAGCAGCCTGGAGCCCGCCTACAATGAGCAGTTCTTC.

This clonotype was observed a handful of times. The rearrangement joins TRBV5-5 to TRBJ1-4; TRBD1 is a possible D gene (5 bases). The CDR3 consists of 14 residues. Between the trimmed V and J ends, which lost 3 bases and 8 bases, there was a span of 14 bases. Germline V gene sequence: CDR1 SGHKS, CDR2 YYEKEE (reference sequence). CDR3 loop: CASSSAGTGEKLFF. The CDR3 DNA sequence: TGTGCCAGCAGCTCCGCCGGGACCGGGGAAAAACTGTTTTTT.

CDR3 residues: CASSPTGVRTGELFF. The CDR3 bases are TGTGCCAGCAGCCCAACAGGGGTTAGGACCGGGGAGCTGTTTTTT. The gene calls are TRBV3-1 and TRBJ2-2; 7 bases match TRBD1. Per the germline V gene, CDR1 is LGHDT and CDR2 is YNNKEL (reference sequence). The V gene end was trimmed by 4 bases and the J gene end by 5 bases; junction bases not matched to a gene: 7. This CDR3 has 15 amino acids.

This clonotype was detected a few times. This chain uses TRBV20-1 with TRBJ2-5; perhaps TRBD1 as D (7 bases). This CDR3 comprises 12 residues. V shed 7 bases and J shed 4 bases, with 13 bases lying between them. Germline loops: CDR1 DFQATT, CDR2 SNEGSKA (reference sequence). The CDR3 here is CSVEGAGETQYF. Here the CDR3 DNA reads TGCAGTGTGGAGGGGGCCGGAGAGACCCAGTACTTC.

The J gene is TRBJ2-1, the V gene TRBV5-5; D unclear. Trimming shortened V by 4 bases and J by 4 bases, and 21 bases separated the two germline ends. The CDR3 is 17 amino acids. CDR1 is SGHKS, CDR2 YYEKEE, per germline (reference sequence). CDR3: CASSVPLGEEKYNEQFF. In DNA form, the CDR3 reads TGTGCCAGCAGCGTCCCATTGGGCGAGGAAAAATACAATGAGCAGTTCTTC.

This clonotype was recorded at least ten times. The genes are TRBV6-5 and TRBJ2-7; D may be TRBD2 (6 bases). The CDR3 has 15 amino acids. Trimming removed 4 bases at V and 3 bases at J, with 16 bases between. From germline, CDR1 is MNHEY and CDR2 SVGAGI. CDR3 nucleotides: TGTGCCAGCAGTTCCCTCAGGCGGGGCGACTACGAGCAGTACTTC. Protein: CASSSLRRGDYEQYF.

This clonotype was seen many times. The CDR3 protein is CASSPSTDNYGYTF. The CDR3 DNA follows: TGTGCCAGCAGTCCGTCGACAGACAACTATGGCTACACCTTC. The chain links TRBV2 to TRBJ1-2; a weak D match, TRBD1 (5 bases). CDR3 length: 14 residues. The V end lost 5 bases, the J end lost 2 bases, and 12 bases lay between the germline ends. CDR1 and CDR2 (germline): SNHLY, FYNNEI.

This clonotype was seen at least ten times. The chain carries TRBV6-5 and TRBJ2-1; 7 bases line up with TRBD2. There are 13 residues in the CDR3. The junction had 2 bases not matched to a gene; V was cut back by 2 bases and J by 7 bases. Germline CDR1 and CDR2: MNHEY and SVGAGI. The CDR3 region is CASSYQRGNEQFF. In nucleotides, the CDR3 is TGTGCCAGCAGTTACCAGCGGGGAAATGAGCAGTTCTTC.

This rearrangement joins TRBV15 to TRBJ1-1, with D perhaps TRBD1 (5 bases). Germline V lookup: CDR1 LNHNV, CDR2 YYDKDF (reference sequence). CDR3 length: 13 residues. With 11 bases removed from V and 0 bases from J, the gap between germline ends came to 13 bases. CDR3 protein: CAANGGMNTEAFF. In nucleotides, the CDR3 is TGTGCCGCTAACGGGGGGATGAACACTGAAGCTTTCTTT. The complete variable domain, with remaining parts taken from reference TRBV15 and TRBJ1-1, reads DAMVIQNPRYQVTQFGKPVTLSCSQTLNHNVMYWYQQKSSQAPKLLFHYYDKDFNNEADTPDNFQSRRPNTSFCFLDIRSPGLGDTAMYLCAANGGMNTEAFFGQGTRLTVV.

V usage is TRBV4-3 and J usage is TRBJ2-3; 7 bases are a match to TRBD2. The CDR3 totals 14 residues. CDR1 and CDR2 from the germline V gene are LGHNA and YSLEER. V gave up 2 bases and J gave up 6 bases; unmatched junction bases: 5. The CDR3 nucleotides are TGCGCCAGCAGCCAACTTGTCGGGGGGGATACGCAGTATTTT. Translation gives CASSQLVGGDTQYF.

This clonotype was picked up a small number of times. The V call is TRBV11-2, the J call TRBJ1-1, with D tentatively TRBD1 (6 bases). Per germline, CDR1 SGHAT and CDR2 FQNNGV. This CDR3 contains 12 residues. V was trimmed by 5 bases and J by 7 bases, leaving 11 bases between them. CDR3 protein: CASSHEQGEAFF. The CDR3 region has the DNA TGTGCCAGCAGCCATGAACAGGGTGAAGCTTTCTTT.